The present TCR beta chain was sequenced within a study of blood T cells in healthy people across ages (dated by TCRdb to between 2014 and 2017). About the study as a whole: In model experiments, roughly one uniquely barcoded TCR beta cDNA molecule per two T cells was captured by template switching. To track age-related changes in TCR beta repertoire diversity, the study relied on deep sequencing normalized with unique cDNA molecular identifiers. The donors were divided into four age groups: young (average roughly 17 years), middle-aged (approximately 41), aged (roughly 60) and long-lived (roughly 86). To avoid experimental bias, donors of different ages were distributed randomly across sequencing lanes. Using the same blood draw, the study looked at two additional independent replicas of 1 million unique cDNA reads for two donors, one aged 18 to 29 and the other aged 80 or older. Paper-wide results and their limitations: Because the CMV infection status of the donors was unknown, age-related changes in expanded clonotypes may potentially have been confounded. Estimates of total diversity based on one million sequenced T cells were regarded as lower bounds and as underestimates. A strong correlation was found between observed TCR beta diversity and the percentage of naive T cells measured by flow cytometry. Compared with the aged group, the long-lived group had more naive CD4+ T cells, fewer expanded clones and increased TCR diversity, suggesting age selection. Because profiling used bulk unsorted PBMCs, naive and antigen-experienced compartments could not be compared conclusively. As age increased, observed TCR beta diversity per million T cells dropped in a roughly linear way, and a significant reduction was already evident by age approximately 40.

The library was produced with 5' RACE. The reads were generated on an Illumina HiSeq 2500. A second about 7 to 11 cycle PCR used a sample-barcoded 5' primer and a J-beta primer mix. A template-switch 5' adaptor carrying 12 random nucleotides introduced a unique molecular identifier onto each TCR beta cDNA molecule. At least 2.5 million CDR3-containing paired-end reads were obtained from each sample. The Mint cDNA synthesis kit, primed by a TRBC-specific oligonucleotide, was used to synthesize first-strand cDNA from all RNA. After uracil-DNA glycosylase treatment, a first 18-cycle PCR used universal primers M1SS and BC2_uni_R on all cDNA. The published analysis was carried out like this. Normalization of each sample was performed by random selection of 1 million high-quality reads, each carrying a distinct molecular identifier. Reads sharing molecular identifiers were discarded rather than binned into consensus sequences. MiTCR, with a Q25 quality threshold and the strictest error-elimination algorithm, was used for CDR3 identification, clonotype clustering and error correction. A nonparametric unseen species model using Euler transformation provided a lower-bound estimate of total TCR beta diversity. TCRdb handled the public reads itself, with Q25 trimming in fastp and clone calling in MiXCR, and kept productive beta chains. Under each unique CDR3 protein, matching rows form one entry showing the most common genes and DNA. These V and J calls rely on TCRdb rather than the paper's analysis. The sample table lists over 1,500,000 distinct CDR3 sequences, 40% to 55% of them with a count of one. Clones ranked in the top ten supply approximately 2.1% of the sample.

The approximately 39 donors, aged about 6 to 95 years, were systemically healthy Caucasian individuals from Russia. Each donor gave ten milliliters of peripheral blood, collected into EDTA-treated Vacutainer tubes. Ficoll-Paque density-gradient centrifugation was used to isolate PBMCs, with at least 6.5 million per sample. Total RNA was extracted from PBMCs with Trizol reagent, with at least 6 micrograms obtained per sample. Naive CD45RAhigh/CD27high T cell percentages were measured by flow cytometry on a PBMC aliquot from every donor. On this clonotype: The specificity of this receptor is unknown. Per-base quality was not reported, and no clone a single base away is much larger than it.

The CDR1 and CDR2 encoded by the germline V gene are SGHTA and FQGNSA. Trimming accounts for 3 bases at V and 0 bases at J, while the number of junction bases matched to no gene is 7. The CDR3 starts with the cysteine, ends with the phenylalanine, and has 16 residues. Of all the DNA, just the CDR3 is kept, 48 bases in frame from base 1. The chain joins TRBV7-2 to TRBJ2-7, and TRBD2 aligns with 8 junction nucleotides. The sequence derives from a middle-aged woman in good health. The sequenced material came from blood. The CDR3: CASSFGGGRNSYEQYF. At the DNA level, the sequence is TGTGCCAGCAGCTTCGGGGGGGGCAGGAACTCCTACGAGCAGTACTTC.